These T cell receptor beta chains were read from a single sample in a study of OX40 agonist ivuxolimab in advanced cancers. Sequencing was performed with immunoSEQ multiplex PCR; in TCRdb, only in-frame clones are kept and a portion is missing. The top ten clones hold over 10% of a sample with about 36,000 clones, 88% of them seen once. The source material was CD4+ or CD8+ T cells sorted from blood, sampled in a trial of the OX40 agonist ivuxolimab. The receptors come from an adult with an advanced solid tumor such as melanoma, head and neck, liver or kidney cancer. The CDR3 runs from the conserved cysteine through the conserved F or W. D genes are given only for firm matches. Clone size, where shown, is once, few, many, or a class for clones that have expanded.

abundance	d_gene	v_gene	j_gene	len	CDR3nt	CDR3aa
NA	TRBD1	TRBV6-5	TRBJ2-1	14	TGTGCCAGCAGTCCGCGGACAGGGGCAAATGAGCAGTTCTTC	CASSPRTGANEQFF
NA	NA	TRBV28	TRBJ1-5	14	TGTGCCAGCAGTTTCCTCCAGAGCAATCAGCCCCAGCATTTT	CASSFLQSNQPQHF
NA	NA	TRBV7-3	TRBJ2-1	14	TGTGCCAGCAGCCCCCGCGGAGGCGACAATGAGCAGTTCTTC	CASSPRGGDNEQFF
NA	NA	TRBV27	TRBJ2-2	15	TGTGCCAGCAGTTCCCGAATAGGGAACACCGGGGAGCTGTTTTTT	CASSSRIGNTGELFF
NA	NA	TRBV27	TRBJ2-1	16	TGTGCCAGCAGTTTATCGGCAGGGGAAATATACAATGAGCAGTTCTTC	CASSLSAGEIYNEQFF
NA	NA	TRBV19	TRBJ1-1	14	TGTGCCAGTAGTTTAGGGGGGATGAACACTGAAGCTTTCTTT	CASSLGGMNTEAFF
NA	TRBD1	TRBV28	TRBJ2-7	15	TGTGCCAGCAGACTGTGGCGGACAGGGATCAACGAGCAGTACTTC	CASRLWRTGINEQYF
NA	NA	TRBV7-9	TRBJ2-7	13	TGTGCCAGCAGCTTGGTAGGGGTCTACGAGCAGTACTTC	CASSLVGVYEQYF
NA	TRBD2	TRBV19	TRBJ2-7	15	TGTGCCAGTAGTCAATTGGGACTAGCGGGTAGCGAGCAGTACTTC	CASSQLGLAGSEQYF
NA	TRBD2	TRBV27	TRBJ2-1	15	TGTGCCAGCAGTTCGACTAGCGGGATACCCAATGAGCAGTTCTTC	CASSSTSGIPNEQFF
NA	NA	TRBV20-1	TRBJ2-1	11	TGCAGTGCTAGGTTGGGCAATGAGCAGTTCTTC	CSARLGNEQFF
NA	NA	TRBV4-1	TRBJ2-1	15	TGCGCCAGCAGCCAAGTAGGCGGGACCTACAATGAGCAGTTCTTC	CASSQVGGTYNEQFF
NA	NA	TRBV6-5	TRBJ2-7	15	TGTGCCAGCAGTTACAGGTCTCTCCTTGGCTACGAGCAGTACTTC	CASSYRSLLGYEQYF
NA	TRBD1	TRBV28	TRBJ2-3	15	TGTGCCAGCAGTTTTACAGGGGGAGCCCCAGATACGCAGTATTTT	CASSFTGGAPDTQYF
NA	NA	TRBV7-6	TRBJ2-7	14	TGTGCCAGCAGCCCCCGGGAAGGTCTCTACGAGCAGTACTTC	CASSPREGLYEQYF
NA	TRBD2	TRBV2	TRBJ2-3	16	TGTGCCAGCAGTGAATTGACTAGCGGGTACACAGATACGCAGTATTTT	CASSELTSGYTDTQYF
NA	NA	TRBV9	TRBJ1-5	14	TGTGCCAGCAGCGTAGCGGTGGAGGGGCAGCCCCAGCATTTT	CASSVAVEGQPQHF
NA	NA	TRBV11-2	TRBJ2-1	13	TGTGCCAGCAGCTTGGGGGCGTACAATGAGCAGTTCTTC	CASSLGAYNEQFF
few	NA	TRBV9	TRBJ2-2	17	TGTGCCAGCAGCGGCGAGGACACGGCGGAGGACACCGGGGAGCTGTTTTTT	CASSGEDTAEDTGELFF
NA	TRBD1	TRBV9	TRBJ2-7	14	TGTGCCAGCAGCGGATGGGACAGCCCCTACGAGCAGTACTTC	CASSGWDSPYEQYF
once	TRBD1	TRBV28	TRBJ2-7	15	TGTGCCAGCAGCTTCGACAGGGACCTATCCTACGAGCAGTACTTC	CASSFDRDLSYEQYF